Here is one TCR beta chain with its context. Relapsing-remitting disease, either stable or active, was present in the multiple sclerosis controls, who were treatment-naive patients. When the RNA was reverse transcribed, random hexamers were used with an input of roughly 0.45 to 1 ug. Amplification of TCR beta CDR3 by immunoSEQ multiplex PCR spanned 54 Vbeta and 13 Jbeta. TCRdb re-called the immunoSEQ multiplex PCR reads with MiXCR, one entry per CDR3 protein. The sample records about 300,000 distinct CDR3 sequences, 70% to 90% being singletons. This sample is drawn from a study of CD8 T cells in Susac syndrome. The CDR3 contains 16 residues. V lost 3 bases and J lost 8; bases outside the gene matches: 15. CDR1 is DFQATT, CDR2 SNEGSKA, per germline (reference sequence).

This TCR came from a human donor with multiple sclerosis. Sequenced input: CD8+ T cells from PBMCs. V usage is TRBV20-1 and J usage is TRBJ2-1, with 8 bases that match TRBD2. In DNA, the CDR3 is TGCAGTGCTAGCGTAGCGGGAAATCGTTACGGGGATGAGCAGTTCTTC. It is translated as CSASVAGNRYGDEQFF.